The rows below give T cell receptor beta chains drawn from one sample of a study of cytomegalovirus exposure and HLA in healthy donors. Sequencing was performed with immunoSEQ multiplex PCR; in TCRdb, only in-frame clones are kept and a portion is missing. The sample holds around 190,000 clones, roughly 86% seen once. Sequencing input: PBMCs. The receptors shown here come from a man younger than 45 in good health and CMV-seropositive. Each CDR3 is given with its conserved first and last residue. The D gene is left open where the match is weak. Rows may omit the clone size; those that give it use once, few, many or a size class.

cdr3_length clone_size j_call d_call v_call cdr3_nt cdr3_aa
15 NA TRBJ1-6 NA TRBV19 TGTGCCAGTAGTATGCGGAACAGGGTTAATTCACCCCTCCACTTT CASSMRNRVNSPLHF
16 NA TRBJ1-1 NA TRBV7-2 TGTGCCAGCAGCTTAGACAGGGCCGTGTCGAACACTGAAGCTTTCTTT CASSLDRAVSNTEAFF
16 NA TRBJ1-5 NA TRBV4-1 TGCGCCAGCAGCCAAGAACAGGGTAAGGGCAATCAGCCCCAGCATTTT CASSQEQGKGNQPQHF
13 few TRBJ1-2 NA TRBV2 TGTGCCAGCCCGGAGCCGCGGGGCTATGGCTACACCTTC CASPEPRGYGYTF
13 NA TRBJ1-1 NA TRBV6-1 TGTGCCAGCAGTGAAGCAGGGAACACTGAAGCTTTCTTT CASSEAGNTEAFF
15 once TRBJ2-1 NA TRBV9 TGTGCCAGCAGCGTCAGTGATGACTCCTACAATGAGCAGTTCTTC CASSVSDDSYNEQFF
14 NA TRBJ1-2 NA TRBV5-1 TGCGCCAGCAGCGCCCCCGGGCAGGCTCGAGATATAACCTTC CASSAPGQARDITF
14 NA TRBJ2-7 TRBD2 TRBV7-2 TGTGCCAGCAGCCCCGACACTAGCGGGAGAGGGCAGTACTTC CASSPDTSGRGQYF
14 NA TRBJ2-7 NA TRBV5-1 TGCGCCAGCAGCCTCCCCGGGACGGCCCTCGAGCAGTACTTC CASSLPGTALEQYF
11 few TRBJ1-3 NA TRBV5-6 TGTGCCAGCAGCTTGGGTTACACCATATATTTT CASSLGYTIYF
15 few TRBJ1-1 NA TRBV28 TGTGCCAGCAGTGGGCAGGGCTTTGGGAACACTGAAGCTTTCTTT CASSGQGFGNTEAFF
18 NA TRBJ2-5 NA TRBV7-9 TGTGCCAGCAGCTTAGCGATATCCAGGGCAAAAGCTCAAGAGACCCAGTACTTC CASSLAISRAKAQETQYF
14 NA TRBJ1-1 TRBD1 TRBV7-9 TGTGCCAGCAGCCTCGGGACAGCGAACACTGAAGCTTTCTTT CASSLGTANTEAFF
15 NA TRBJ2-1 TRBD2 TRBV5-6 TGTGCCAGCAGCTTCCGACTAGCGACTTACAATGAGCAGTTCTTC CASSFRLATYNEQFF
12 NA TRBJ2-4 NA TRBV11-3 TGTGCCAGCGCCGGGGAGGTAAACATTCAGTACTTC CASAGEVNIQYF
15 NA TRBJ2-5 TRBD1 TRBV5-1 TGCGCCAGCAGCGTCACAGGGGGCGGGGAGGAGACCCAGTACTTC CASSVTGGGEETQYF
15 once TRBJ2-5 NA TRBV2 TGTGCCAGCAGTGAAGCCCTGGAGACCGAAGAGACCCAGTACTTC CASSEALETEETQYF
14 NA TRBJ2-5 TRBD1 TRBV2 TGTGCCAGCAGTGACTTACAGGGGCAAGAGACCCAGTACTTC CASSDLQGQETQYF
14 few TRBJ1-2 NA TRBV9 TGTGCCAGCACGGCCGGGGGAGCGGACTATGGCTACACCTTC CASTAGGADYGYTF
14 once TRBJ2-7 NA TRBV7-9 TGTGCCAGCAGCTTAGGCAGGTACGGCGACGAGCAGTACTTC CASSLGRYGDEQYF
15 NA TRBJ1-4 NA TRBV18 TGTGCCAGCTCAACTAGAACAGGGAATAATGAAAAACTGTTTTTT CASSTRTGNNEKLFF
14 NA TRBJ2-6 NA TRBV7-3 TGTGCCAGCAGCTTAATGCTCGGGGCCAACGTCCTGACTTTC CASSLMLGANVLTF
13 NA TRBJ1-1 NA TRBV29-1 TGCAGCGTTGAAGTCGCGAGAAACACTGAAGCTTTCTTT CSVEVARNTEAFF
13 NA TRBJ1-2 NA TRBV11-1 TGTGCCAGCAGAGGACAGATGGCGGATGGCTACACCTTC CASRGQMADGYTF
12 few TRBJ1-5 NA TRBV19 TGTGCCAGTAGGACACCTAATCAGCCCCAGCATTTT CASRTPNQPQHF
16 NA TRBJ2-6 TRBD1 TRBV28 TGTGCCAGCAGTTCGTACAGGGGATCTGGGGCCAACGTCCTGACTTTC CASSSYRGSGANVLTF
16 NA TRBJ2-7 TRBD2 TRBV5-1 TGCGCCAGCAGCCCGGGACTAGCGGGAGTAGCCTACGAGCAGTACTTC CASSPGLAGVAYEQYF
14 NA TRBJ1-4 NA TRBV5-1 TGCGCCAGCAGCTTGGATACAGCTAATGAAAAACTGTTTTTT CASSLDTANEKLFF
10 NA TRBJ2-1 NA TRBV28 TGTGCCACCGGTGGGGTTGAGCAGTTCTTC CATGGVEQFF
13 NA TRBJ1-1 TRBD1 TRBV5-6 TGTGCCAGCAGCCACAGGGGCAACACTGAAGCTTTCTTT CASSHRGNTEAFF
10 NA TRBJ2-7 NA TRBV6-1 TGTGCCAGCAAGGATTACGAGCAGTACTTC CASKDYEQYF
17 NA TRBJ2-2 TRBD2 TRBV5-1 TGCGCCAGCAGCTTTACCAGACTAGCGGGAGGCACCGGGGAGCTGTTTTTT CASSFTRLAGGTGELFF
15 NA TRBJ2-6 NA TRBV6-5 TGTGCCAGCAGCCTACAGAGCTCTGGGGCCAACGTCCTGACTTTC CASSLQSSGANVLTF
15 NA TRBJ2-1 TRBD2 TRBV6-5 TGTGCCAGCAGTTACTCGACTAGCAGCTCCAATGAGCAGTTCTTC CASSYSTSSSNEQFF
10 NA TRBJ2-2 NA TRBV11-2 TGTGCCACCGATGACGGGGAGCTGTTTTTT CATDDGELFF
11 NA TRBJ1-1 TRBD1 TRBV2 TGTGCCAGCAGGGCGACAGGGGCGGCTTTCTTT CASRATGAAFF
15 NA TRBJ2-7 TRBD1 TRBV19 TGTGCCAGTAGTATTCCAGGGCAGGGGGCCAGCGAGCAGTACTTC CASSIPGQGASEQYF
15 NA TRBJ2-1 TRBD1 TRBV11-3 TGTGCCAGCTGCTCCGGGACAGGGCAATACAATGAGCAGTTCTTC CASCSGTGQYNEQFF
15 few TRBJ1-5 NA TRBV5-6 TGTGCCAGCAGCTTGGTTAGGGATAGCAATCAGCCCCAGCATTTT CASSLVRDSNQPQHF
15 NA TRBJ2-1 NA TRBV5-1 TGCGCCAGCAGCCCGAAGGGAACAGGGCACAATGAGCAGTTCTTC CASSPKGTGHNEQFF
11 few TRBJ2-7 TRBD2 TRBV9 TGTGCCAGCAGCTTCGGGACTAGAAGACCGTTC CASSFGTRRPF
13 NA TRBJ1-2 NA TRBV4-2 TGTGCCAGCAGCCGAGACAGTCTCTATGGCTACACCTTC CASSRDSLYGYTF
19 NA TRBJ2-3 NA TRBV7-9 TGTGCCAGCAGCTCCCAAGAGATGGCACCCGACCTTAACACAGATACGCAGTATTTT CASSSQEMAPDLNTDTQYF
14 once TRBJ1-6 NA TRBV27 TGTGCCAGCAGATCAGACAGGTCTAATTCACCCCTCCACTTT CASRSDRSNSPLHF
13 NA TRBJ2-7 NA TRBV28 TGTGCCAGCAGTTTCATGAGGACCTACGAGCAGTACTTC CASSFMRTYEQYF
15 NA TRBJ2-1 NA TRBV6-5 TGTGCCAGCACCCAGGTGGGGGGGCTCTTAAATGAGCAGTTCTTC CASTQVGGLLNEQFF
16 NA TRBJ2-3 TRBD2 TRBV5-1 TGCGCCAGCAGCTTGGCGGGACTATCTCTTGGGGATACGCAGTATTTT CASSLAGLSLGDTQYF
17 NA TRBJ2-7 TRBD1 TRBV5-1 TGCGCCAGCAGCAAGGGGGCGTTGGTCGGAAGCTCCTACGAGCAGTACTTC CASSKGALVGSSYEQYF
14 NA TRBJ2-7 NA TRBV19 TGTGCCAGTAGTATAGATCTAAGGGATGGCGAGCAGTACTTC CASSIDLRDGEQYF
15 NA TRBJ2-3 NA TRBV27 TGTGCCAGCAGTTTATCGGTGGGGTATACAGATACGCAGTATTTT CASSLSVGYTDTQYF
16 NA TRBJ1-5 NA TRBV6-6 TGTGCCAGCAGTTACGAAGTCATCGGGGCCAATCAGCCCCAGCATTTT CASSYEVIGANQPQHF
14 NA TRBJ2-7 NA TRBV6-5 TGTGCCAGCAGTTACTCTGGTGGGGTCGTCGAGCAGTACTTC CASSYSGGVVEQYF
15 NA TRBJ2-1 TRBD2 TRBV28 TGTGCCAGCAGTTCCCGGACTAGCAATATCGATGAGCAGTTCTTC CASSSRTSNIDEQFF
14 once TRBJ2-7 NA TRBV7-3 TGTGCCAGCAGCCCGGGGGGACAGACCTACGAGCAGTACTTC CASSPGGQTYEQYF